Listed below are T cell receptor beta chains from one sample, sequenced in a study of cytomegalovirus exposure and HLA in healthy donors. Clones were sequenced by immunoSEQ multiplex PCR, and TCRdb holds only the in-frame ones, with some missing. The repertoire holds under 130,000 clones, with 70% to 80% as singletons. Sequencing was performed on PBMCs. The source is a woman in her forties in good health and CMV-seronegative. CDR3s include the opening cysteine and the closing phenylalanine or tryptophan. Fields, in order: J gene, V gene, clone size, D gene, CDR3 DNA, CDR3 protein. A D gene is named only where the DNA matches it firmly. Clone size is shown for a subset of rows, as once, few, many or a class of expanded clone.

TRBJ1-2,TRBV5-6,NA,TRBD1,TGTGCCAGCAGCTCATCAGGGGGCGGCTACACCTTC,CASSSSGGGYTF
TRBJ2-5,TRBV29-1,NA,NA,TGCAGCGTTGAAAAAGGGACACAAGAGACCCAGTACTTC,CSVEKGTQETQYF
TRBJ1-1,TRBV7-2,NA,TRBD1,TGTGCCAGCAGCTTGGGGGCGGGGACAGGAAACGCTTTCTTT,CASSLGAGTGNAFF
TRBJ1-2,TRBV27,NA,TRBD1,TGTGCCAGCAGTCCGGACAGGGAGAGACTCCTATATGGCTACACCTTC,CASSPDRERLLYGYTF
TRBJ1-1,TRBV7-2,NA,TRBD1,TGTGCCAGCAGCCGACGGGGACAGGCAACTGAAGCTTTCTTT,CASSRRGQATEAFF
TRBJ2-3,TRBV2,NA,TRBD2,TGTGCCAGCGGGACTACGAGGGGAGATACGCAGTATTTT,CASGTTRGDTQYF
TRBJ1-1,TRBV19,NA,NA,TGTGCCAGTAGTATAGTCGGAGGGCCTGAAGCTTTCTTT,CASSIVGGPEAFF
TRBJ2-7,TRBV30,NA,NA,TGTGCCTGGACCGGACAGCCCTACGAGCAGTACTTC,CAWTGQPYEQYF
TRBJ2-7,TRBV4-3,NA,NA,TGCGCCAGCAGCCAAGACAGAGGCTCCTACGAGCAGTACTTC,CASSQDRGSYEQYF
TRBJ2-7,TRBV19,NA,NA,TGTGCCAGTAGTATAGGAGGCTACGAGCAGTACTTC,CASSIGGYEQYF
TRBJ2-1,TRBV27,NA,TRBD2,TGTGCCAGCAGTCTAGCGGGGTTATACAATGAGCAGTTCTTC,CASSLAGLYNEQFF
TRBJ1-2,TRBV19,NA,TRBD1,TGTGCCAGTAGTCCTAGACAGGGGATAAACGTCGGCTACACCTTC,CASSPRQGINVGYTF
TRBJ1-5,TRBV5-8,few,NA,TGTGCCAGCAGCCCCGAGGGAGCTGGCAATCAGCCCCAGCATTTT,CASSPEGAGNQPQHF
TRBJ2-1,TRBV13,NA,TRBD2,TGTGCCAGCAGCTTAGGGGGGGGCGGGAGGGCCTCCTACAATGAGCAGTTCTTC,CASSLGGGGRASYNEQFF
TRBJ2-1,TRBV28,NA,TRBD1,TGTGCCAGCAGTTTACGGACAGGGGTATATGGTGAGCAGTTCTTC,CASSLRTGVYGEQFF
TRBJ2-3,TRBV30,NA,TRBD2,TGTGCCTGGAGTGATTACGGGGGGGCCGCGGATACGCAGTATTTT,CAWSDYGGAADTQYF
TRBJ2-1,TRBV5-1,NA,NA,TGCGCCAGCAGCTTGGGTCCCGGGAGTTCCTACAATGAGCAGTTCTTC,CASSLGPGSSYNEQFF
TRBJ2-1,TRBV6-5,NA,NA,TGTGCCAGCAGTCGGCTCCTAGTCAATGAGCAGTTCTTC,CASSRLLVNEQFF
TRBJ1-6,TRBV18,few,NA,TGTGCCAGCTCACCAGGGGCCATCGGTAGGTCCTATAATTCACCCCTCCACTTT,CASSPGAIGRSYNSPLHF
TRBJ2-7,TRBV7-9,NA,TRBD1,TGTGCCAGCAGCATTCTGACAGGGAATCGCGCCAAGCCAGGCTACGAGCAGTACTTC,CASSILTGNRAKPGYEQYF
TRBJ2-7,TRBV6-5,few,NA,TGTGCCAGCAGTTCCAGGGTACCCCCGTACGAGCAGTACTTC,CASSSRVPPYEQYF
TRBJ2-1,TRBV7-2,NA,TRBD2,TGTGCCAGCAGCCCCGGGACTAGCGGGGTGAATGAGCAGTTCTTC,CASSPGTSGVNEQFF
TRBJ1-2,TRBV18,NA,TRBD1,TGTGCCAGCTCACCTGGGACAGGGATGTTCTATGGCTACACCTTC,CASSPGTGMFYGYTF
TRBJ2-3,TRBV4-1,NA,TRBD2,TGCGCCAGCAGCCGTAGCGGGGGGACAAGCACAGATACGCAGTATTTT,CASSRSGGTSTDTQYF
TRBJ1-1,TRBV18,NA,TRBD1,TGTGCCAGCTCACCTTTCGGGACAGGGGCAGGGACTGAAGCTTTCTTT,CASSPFGTGAGTEAFF
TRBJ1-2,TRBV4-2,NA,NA,TGTGCCAGCAGCCACGGACAGAACTATGGCTACACCTTC,CASSHGQNYGYTF
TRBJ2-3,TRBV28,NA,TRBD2,TGTGCCAGCAGTTTGGGCGGGGGTACGCAGTATTTT,CASSLGGGTQYF
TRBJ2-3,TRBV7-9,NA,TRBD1,TGTGCCAGCAGCTTCACAGGGGTAATGGGCGATACGCAGTATTTT,CASSFTGVMGDTQYF
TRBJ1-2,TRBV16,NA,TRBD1,TGTGCCAGCAGCCAATGGACAGGGAACTATGGCTACACCTTC,CASSQWTGNYGYTF
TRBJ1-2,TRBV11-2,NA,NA,TGTGCCAGCAGCTTAGAGCGATCGCGGGGTAGCTATGGCTACACCTTC,CASSLERSRGSYGYTF
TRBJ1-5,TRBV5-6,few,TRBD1,TGTGCCAGCAGCGAAGGGACAGCGAGCAATGATCAGCCCCAGCATTTT,CASSEGTASNDQPQHF
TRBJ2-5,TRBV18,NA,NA,TGTGCCAGCTCACCAGCGGGCAGACAAGAGACCCAGTACTTC,CASSPAGRQETQYF
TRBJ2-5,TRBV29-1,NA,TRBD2,TGCAGCGTGCGGACTAGCGGAGCACAAGAGACCCAGTACTTC,CSVRTSGAQETQYF
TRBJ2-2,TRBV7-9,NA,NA,TGTGCCAGCAGCCCCAGGGGTGGTGGCACCGGGGAGCTGTTTTTT,CASSPRGGGTGELFF
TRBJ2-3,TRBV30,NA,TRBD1,TGTGCCTGGAGTGTTGGGACAGGGGTGGATAGAGATACGCAGTATTTT,CAWSVGTGVDRDTQYF
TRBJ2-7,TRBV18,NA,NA,TGTGCCAGCTCACTTGGGCGCCCCGAGCAGTACTTC,CASSLGRPEQYF
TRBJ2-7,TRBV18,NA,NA,TGTGCCAGCTCACCAGGTCCGCCGGGAATGCACGAGCAGTACTTC,CASSPGPPGMHEQYF
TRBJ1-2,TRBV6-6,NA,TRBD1,TGTGCCAGCAGAGGACAGGGGGCGAATGGCTACACCTTC,CASRGQGANGYTF
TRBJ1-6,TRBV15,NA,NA,TGTGCCACCAGCAGGGACAGCACCCCACCCCTCCACTTT,CATSRDSTPPLHF
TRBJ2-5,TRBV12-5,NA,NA,TGTGCTAGTGGTTCCCAGGACTTGGAAGAGACCCAGTACTTC,CASGSQDLEETQYF
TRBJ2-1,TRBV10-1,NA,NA,TGCGCCAGCAGTGCAGGGACTGGTCAGCAGTTCTTC,CASSAGTGQQFF
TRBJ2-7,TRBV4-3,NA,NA,TGCGCCAGCAGCCAAGGGCAGCAGGGCTCCTACGAGCAGTACTTC,CASSQGQQGSYEQYF